Following are 18 T cell receptor beta chains from one sample sequenced in a study of T cell changes during pregnancy in multiple sclerosis. Measured with immunoSEQ multiplex PCR; TCRdb has only the in-frame clones, and not every one. Of about 59,000 clones in the sample, 90% to 95% are singletons; the top ten hold about 0.33%. The source was CD4+ T cells from peripheral blood mononuclear cells, collected before pregnancy. The receptors originated from a female donor with multiple sclerosis, enrolled in a pregnancy study.

The chain is built from TRBV7-8 and TRBJ2-7; tentative D call: TRBD1 (6 bases). CDR1 is SGHVS, CDR2 FQNEAQ, per germline. The CDR3 length is 13 residues. The V end lost 4 bases, the J end lost 2 bases, and 9 bases lay between the germline ends. The CDR3 DNA sequence: TGTGCCAGCAGCTCTTACAGGGCCTACGAGCAGTACTTC. Its protein product is CASSSYRAYEQYF.

The V and J genes are TRBV28 and TRBJ2-7; TRBD2 might be the D (5 bases). Germline CDR1 is MDHEN and CDR2 is SYDVKM. Trimming left V 3 bases short and J 0 bases short, with 9 bases between. This CDR3 comprises 14 residues. The CDR3 region is CASSLTGSSYEQYF. Here the CDR3 DNA reads TGTGCCAGCAGTTTGACGGGAAGCTCCTACGAGCAGTACTTC.

The chain uses TRBV7-9 and TRBJ2-5, with TRBD1 matching over 8 bases. CDR1 and CDR2 from the germline V gene are SEHNR and FQNEAQ (reference sequence). V trimming: 6 bases; J trimming: 1 base; junction bases outside the gene matches: 13. The CDR3 contains 17 residues. The CDR3, as DNA: TGTGCCAGCAGTGAAGGACAGGGTTGGGATCTCCAAGAGACCCAGTACTTC. Translating it yields CASSEGQGWDLQETQYF.

The CDR3 loop is CASSPRTSGSSGELFF. In DNA, the CDR3 is TGTGCCAGCTCACCCCGGACTAGCGGGAGTTCCGGGGAGCTGTTTTTT. This rearrangement joins TRBV18 to TRBJ2-2; TRBD2 agrees at 13 bases. With V trimmed by 3 bases and J by 6 bases, 4 bases remained unmatched. From germline, CDR1 is KGHSH and CDR2 LQKENI. This CDR3 contains 16 residues. Drawing the rest from reference TRBV18 and TRBJ2-2, the complete variable domain is NAGVMQNPRHLVRRRGQEARLRCSPMKGHSHVYWYRQLPEEGLKFMVYLQKENIIDESGMPKERFSAEFPKEGPSILRIQQVVRGDSAAYFCASSPRTSGSSGELFFGEGSRLTVL.

The J gene is TRBJ1-1, the V gene TRBV6-5; 7 bases match TRBD1. The junction had 1 base not matched to a gene; V was cut back by 0 bases and J by 6 bases. This CDR3 has 13 amino acids. From germline, CDR1 is MNHEY and CDR2 SVGAGI. DNA for the CDR3: TGTGCCAGCAGTTACTCCACAGGGGCTGAAGCTTTCTTT. Protein sequence: CASSYSTGAEAFF.

This clone has only one observation. The V call is TRBV28, the J call TRBJ2-7; TRBD2 matches 7 bases. The CDR3 runs 16 residues. J was trimmed by 6 bases and V by 1 base; bases with no gene match: 12. Per germline, CDR1 MDHEN and CDR2 SYDVKM. In nucleotides, the CDR3 is TGTGCCAGCAGTTTATTGGGGGGAGGGCCTACTACCGAGCAGTACTTC. Protein product: CASSLLGGGPTTEQYF. Full variable domain (missing parts from reference TRBV28 and TRBJ2-7): DVKVTQSSRYLVKRTGEKVFLECVQDMDHENMFWYRQDPGLGLRLIYFSYDVKMKEKGDIPEGYSVSREKKERFSLILESASTNQTSMYLCASSLLGGGPTTEQYFGPGTRLTVT.

This clone was counted once. This chain joins TRBV5-4 and TRBJ1-1, with D possibly TRBD1 on 5 matching bases. The V and J ends lost 6 bases and 1 base respectively, with 13 bases between them. Germline loops: CDR1 SGHNT, CDR2 YYREEE (reference sequence). This CDR3 is built from 14 residues. The CDR3 reads CASIKGPENTEAFF. The CDR3 DNA reads TGTGCCAGCATCAAGGGGCCGGAGAACACTGAAGCTTTCTTT.

The chain carries TRBV27 and TRBJ2-2, with 12 bases that match TRBD2. This CDR3 comprises 17 residues. V trimming: 6 bases; J trimming: 4 bases; junction bases outside the gene matches: 9. Germline values: CDR1 MNHEY, CDR2 SMNVEV (reference sequence). The chain's CDR3 is CASRLAGGRASTGELFF. CDR3 DNA sequence: TGTGCCAGCAGGCTAGCGGGAGGGAGGGCGAGCACCGGGGAGCTGTTTTTT.

This clone was seen only once. The chain uses TRBV7-2 and TRBJ1-2, with 10 bases aligning to TRBD1. Germline V CDR1 and CDR2: SGHTA, FQGNSA. Germline trimming cut 4 bases from V and 0 bases from J; bases unmatched to any gene: 8. The CDR3 is 17 amino acids. CDR3 in amino acids: CASSSRQGAVANYGYTF. The CDR3 nucleotides read TGTGCCAGCAGCTCCAGACAGGGGGCGGTCGCTAACTATGGCTACACCTTC.

The chain uses TRBV2 and TRBJ2-1; D is perhaps TRBD2 (6 bases). The length of the CDR3 is 14 residues. CDR1 and CDR2 from the germline V gene are SNHLY and FYNNEI. Between the trimmed V and J ends, which lost 5 bases and 9 bases, there was a span of 17 bases. The CDR3 spells CASSLSLSGGEQFF. The CDR3 region has the DNA TGTGCCAGCAGTCTGTCCCTATCCGGGGGTGAGCAGTTCTTC.

This rearrangement joins TRBV13 to TRBJ2-5; 13 bases match TRBD2. CDR3 length: 20 residues. With 4 bases clipped from V and 4 bases from J, the junction kept 18 bases outside the gene matches. Germline CDR1 PRHDT, CDR2 FYEKMQ (reference sequence). CDR3 amino acids: CASSSYKRTSGRWVGETQYF. Written as DNA, the CDR3 is TGTGCCAGCAGCTCCTACAAAAGGACTAGCGGGAGATGGGTGGGAGAGACCCAGTACTTC.

In its sample, this clone was seen once. This chain connects TRBV18 to TRBJ2-7, with 8 nucleotides matching TRBD2. V was clipped by 2 bases and J by 4 bases; unmatched bases: 7. The CDR3 totals 15 residues. Germline assignment: CDR1 KGHSH and CDR2 LQKENI. The chain's CDR3 is CASSPEAGGFYEQYF. CDR3 coding DNA: TGTGCCAGCTCACCAGAGGCGGGAGGTTTTTACGAGCAGTACTTC. The full variable domain, completed using reference TRBV18 and TRBJ2-7, is NAGVMQNPRHLVRRRGQEARLRCSPMKGHSHVYWYRQLPEEGLKFMVYLQKENIIDESGMPKERFSAEFPKEGPSILRIQQVVRGDSAAYFCASSPEAGGFYEQYFGPGTRLTVT.

V is TRBV19 and J is TRBJ1-5; the match to TRBD1 covers 8 bases. V gave up 6 bases and J gave up 3 bases; unmatched junction bases: 10. CDR1 is LNHDA, CDR2 SQIVND, per germline (reference sequence). This CDR3 is built from 16 residues. The CDR3 loop is CASRWTGPVANQPQHF. The CDR3 nucleotides are TGTGCCAGTAGATGGACAGGGCCGGTTGCCAATCAGCCCCAGCATTTT.

V and J are TRBV21-1 and TRBJ2-3; the table names TRBD2, a call not compared with the DNA. TRBV21-1 is tagged as a pseudogene. The CDR3 spans 15 residues. The CDR3 nucleotides read TGTGCCAGCAGCATATTACTCTTAAGCACAGATACGCAGTATTTT. Translated, it gives CASSILLLSTDTQYF.

This chain joins TRBV7-9 and TRBJ1-2, with 7 bases matching TRBD1. Trimming at V came to 11 bases and at J to 5 bases, leaving 11 bases not matched to a gene. Germline V CDR1 and CDR2: SEHNR, FQNEAQ (reference sequence). CDR3 length equals 13 residues. The CDR3 DNA reads as TGTGCCGTTCAGGGGGACCCTTCTTATGGCTACACCTTC. Amino acids: CAVQGDPSYGYTF.

This sequence joins TRBV15 and TRBJ1-2; weak D call: TRBD1 (5 bases). Germline V gives CDR1 LNHNV, CDR2 YYDKDF (reference sequence). Trimming removed 4 bases at V and 7 bases at J, with 16 bases between. This CDR3 region has 14 residues. The CDR3 region is CATSISMQGSGYTF. As DNA, the CDR3 is TGTGCCACCAGCATAAGTATGCAGGGAAGTGGCTACACCTTC.

The chain is built from TRBV5-6 and TRBJ1-6; 9 nucleotides line up with TRBD1. Germline assignment: CDR1 SGHDT and CDR2 YYEEEE. The J segment lost 9 bases and the V segment lost 2 bases, leaving 12 bases of the junction unmatched. CDR3 size: 17 residues. The CDR3 protein is CASSLARGQGVGSPLHF. The CDR3 DNA reads as TGTGCCAGCAGCTTAGCTCGGGGACAGGGAGTCGGTTCACCCCTCCACTTT.

The rearrangement links TRBV2 to TRBJ2-2; TRBD1 matches at 7 bases. Germline V gene sequence: CDR1 SNHLY, CDR2 FYNNEI. The V segment lost 4 bases and the J segment 4 bases; nucleotides outside the gene matches: 6. This CDR3 is 15 amino acids long. DNA of the CDR3: TGTGCCAGCAGTGTACAGGGGTTGGGCACCGGGGAGCTGTTTTTT. Amino acids: CASSVQGLGTGELFF.